This is a list of T cell receptor beta chains from one sample in a study of cytomegalovirus exposure and HLA in healthy donors. This table comes from immunoSEQ multiplex PCR, and its TCRdb copy is limited to in-frame clones, with some not included. The data hold 200,000 or so clones, with approximately 80% observed a single time. Sequencing used PBMCs. The origin of the receptors is a man aged 25-45 years in good health and CMV-seronegative. The CDR3 runs from the conserved cysteine through the conserved F or W. The D gene is left open where the match is weak. A row's size may be missing; if present it is once, few, many or a size class.

J | D | size | V | DNA | CDR3
TRBJ1-3 | - | - | TRBV7-6 | TGTGCCAGCAGCTTAGTACAGTCCGGAAACACCATATATTTT | CASSLVQSGNTIYF
TRBJ2-7 | TRBD1 | - | TRBV6-5 | TGTGCCAGCAGGCCGGACAGGGGTCACTACGAGCAGTACTTC | CASRPDRGHYEQYF
TRBJ2-3 | - | - | TRBV5-1 | TGCGCCAGCAGCTTACAGACAGATACGCAGTATTTT | CASSLQTDTQYF
TRBJ1-1 | - | - | TRBV7-8 | TGTGCCAGCAGCTCCTCAGGGGTCACTGAAGCTTTCTTT | CASSSSGVTEAFF
TRBJ2-5 | - | - | TRBV7-9 | TGTGCCAGCAGCACTTCAGGGGTAGCCGGGGAGACCCAGTACTTC | CASSTSGVAGETQYF
TRBJ1-5 | TRBD1 | - | TRBV5-6 | TGTGCCAGCAGCCTGCGACAGGGAGGTAGCAATCAGCCCCAGCATTTT | CASSLRQGGSNQPQHF
TRBJ1-1 | - | - | TRBV15 | TGTGCCACCAGCCGGGGGGGGCAGGCTAGGACTGAAGCTTTCTTT | CATSRGGQARTEAFF
TRBJ1-5 | - | few | TRBV6-6 | TGTGCCAGCGGCCCGCAGCAGCCCCAGCATTTT | CASGPQQPQHF
TRBJ1-2 | - | - | TRBV27 | TGTGCCAGCAGTTTAAAGGGCCCGGGACACATTACTAACTATGGCTACACCTTC | CASSLKGPGHITNYGYTF
TRBJ2-7 | - | - | TRBV6-5 | TGTGCCAGCAGTTACGGGCAGACCTACGAGCAGTACTTC | CASSYGQTYEQYF
TRBJ1-2 | - | - | TRBV28 | TGTGCCAGCAGGAGGACAGATGGCTACACCTTC | CASRRTDGYTF
TRBJ2-1 | TRBD2 | - | TRBV9 | TGTGCCAGCAGCCAGGGGGGTAGCGGGGGGAGCTACAATGAGCAGTTCTTC | CASSQGGSGGSYNEQFF
TRBJ2-5 | TRBD1 | - | TRBV4-1 | TGCGCCAGCAGTCCTAACAGGGGGCTTGAGGAGACCCAGTACTTC | CASSPNRGLEETQYF
TRBJ1-6 | - | - | TRBV6-5 | TGTGCCAGCAGTTACGTAGGGGCAGGGGATTCACCCCTCCACTTT | CASSYVGAGDSPLHF
TRBJ1-1 | TRBD1 | - | TRBV6-5 | TGTGCCAGCAGTCGATTCAGGGGGCAGAACACTGAAGCTTTCTTT | CASSRFRGQNTEAFF